This T cell receptor (beta chain) was retrieved from a study of blood T cells in healthy people across ages. Study overall: In model experiments, template switching was able to capture about one barcoded beta molecule for every two T cells that were present. Broader study findings: Long-lived and aged donors differed, with more naive CD4+ cells and higher diversity in the long-lived. The lack of PBMC sorting stopped any conclusive naive versus antigen-experienced comparison.

A sample-barcoded 5' primer and a J-beta primer mix were used in a second PCR of roughly 7 to 11 cycles. There were at least 3 million CDR3-containing paired-end reads obtained from each sample. One entry per CDR3 protein, called by TCRdb with MiXCR from the 5' RACE reads. The sample has some 880,000 distinct CDR3 sequences; roughly 35% are singletons. This clonotype was counted many times. Its antigen is currently unknown. Germline V CDR1 and CDR2: SGHTA, FQGNSA. V was trimmed by 1 base and J by 5 bases, leaving 8 bases between them. The CDR3 loop spans 13 amino acids. The clonotype was recovered from a man aged 18 to 30 in good health. V usage is TRBV7-2 and J usage is TRBJ1-2, with D tentatively TRBD1 (5 bases). The sequencing input was blood. CDR3 protein: CASSLEPGYGYTF. CDR3 in DNA: TGTGCCAGCAGCTTAGAACCAGGGTATGGCTACACCTTC.